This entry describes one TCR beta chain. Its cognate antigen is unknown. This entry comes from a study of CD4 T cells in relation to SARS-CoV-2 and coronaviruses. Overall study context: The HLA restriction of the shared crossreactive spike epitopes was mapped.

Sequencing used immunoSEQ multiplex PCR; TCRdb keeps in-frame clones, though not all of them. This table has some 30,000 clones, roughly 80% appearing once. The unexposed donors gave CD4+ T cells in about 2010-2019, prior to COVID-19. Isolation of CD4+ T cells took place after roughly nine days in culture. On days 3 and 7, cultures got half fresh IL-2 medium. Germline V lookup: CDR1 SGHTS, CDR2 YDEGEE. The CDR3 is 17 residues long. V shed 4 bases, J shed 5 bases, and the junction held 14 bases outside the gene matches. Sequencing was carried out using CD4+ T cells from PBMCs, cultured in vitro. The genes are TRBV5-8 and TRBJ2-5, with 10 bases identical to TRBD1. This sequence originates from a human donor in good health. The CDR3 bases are TGTGCCAGCAGCCCAGGACAGGGGGTCGGGGGTCGGGAGACCCAGTACTTC. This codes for CASSPGQGVGGRETQYF.